The following is a TCR beta chain sequence with its context. Its specificity is not known. The sample is drawn from a study of shared clonotypes between healthy human individuals. Overall study findings and caveats: The small donor group covered limited genetic and exposure diversity.

The CDR3 loop spans 15 amino acids. Germline V gene sequence: CDR1 SGHVS, CDR2 FNYEAQ. V was pared by 5 bases and J by 0 bases, with 7 bases of the junction left unmatched. All the donors were Caucasian adults who lived in Nashville, Tennessee. The study separated CD4+ cells into CD45RA+ naive and CD45RA-negative memory subsets. TCRdb's copy holds only in-frame clones and misses some; the assay was immunoSEQ multiplex PCR. This table holds fewer than 2.5 million clones, 93% found once. Sequences were obtained from naive CD4+ T cells from PBMCs. Subset described: CD45RA+ positively selected. V and J are TRBV7-6 and TRBJ2-7, with 7 positions matching TRBD2. The receptor comes from a man younger than 30 in good health. Some clones in this sample may be carry-over from other donors' samples. The CDR3 DNA sequence: TGTGCCAGCAGCCTAGTCGGGGGGTCCTCCTACGAGCAGTACTTC. Amino acids: CASSLVGGSSYEQYF.